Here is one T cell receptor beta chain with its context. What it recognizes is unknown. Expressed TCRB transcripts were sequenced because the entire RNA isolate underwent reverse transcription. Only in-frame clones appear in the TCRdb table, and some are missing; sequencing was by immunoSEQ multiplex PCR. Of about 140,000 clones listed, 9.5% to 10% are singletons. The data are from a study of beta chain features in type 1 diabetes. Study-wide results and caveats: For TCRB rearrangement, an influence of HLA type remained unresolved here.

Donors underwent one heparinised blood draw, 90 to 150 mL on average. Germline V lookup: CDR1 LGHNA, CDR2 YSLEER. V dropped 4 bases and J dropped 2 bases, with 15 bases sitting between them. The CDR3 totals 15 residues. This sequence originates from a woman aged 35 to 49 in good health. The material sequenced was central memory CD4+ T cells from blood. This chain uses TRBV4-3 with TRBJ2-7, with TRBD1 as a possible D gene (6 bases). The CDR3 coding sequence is TGCGCCAGCAGCCCCAATGCAGGGGCCACCTACGAGCAGTACTTC. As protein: CASSPNAGATYEQYF.